Listed below are T cell receptor beta chains from one sample, sequenced in a study of cytomegalovirus exposure and HLA in healthy donors. The protocol was immunoSEQ multiplex PCR, while the TCRdb copy is restricted to in-frame clones and leaves out a portion. The repertoire holds 200,000 or so clones, with approximately 79% as singletons. The specimen was PBMCs. Every receptor here comes from a man aged 35 to 55 in good health and CMV-seropositive. The CDR3 runs from the conserved cysteine through the conserved F or W.

v_call: TRBV7-8
cdr3_aa: CASSSSGHQNTEAFF

v_call: TRBV15
cdr3_aa: CATSRVERGVTYEQYF

v_call: TRBV7-6
cdr3_aa: CASSLGDRGLEQYF

v_call: TRBV7-2
cdr3_aa: CASSGMRSSYNSPLHF

v_call: TRBV30
cdr3_aa: CAWSGGRGGAYNEQFF

v_call: TRBV30
cdr3_aa: CAWNSGVTDTQYF

v_call: TRBV28
cdr3_aa: CASTESGTGKEKLFF

v_call: TRBV7-9
cdr3_aa: CASSNTGIDGYTF

v_call: TRBV28
cdr3_aa: CASNFGTELYEQYF

v_call: TRBV28
cdr3_aa: CASSFGGTDTDTQYF

v_call: TRBV6-5
cdr3_aa: CASSLTGSAGYTF

v_call: TRBV6-5
cdr3_aa: CASSYLGQVLYGYTF

v_call: TRBV29-1
cdr3_aa: CSANRGNYGYTF

v_call: TRBV28
cdr3_aa: CASSLTGTPGELFF

v_call: TRBV7-3
cdr3_aa: CASSWGTAGAPLHF

v_call: TRBV28
cdr3_aa: CASRGYGQNTGELFF

v_call: TRBV20-1
cdr3_aa: CSASILSEQYF

v_call: TRBV19
cdr3_aa: CASRVNGEKLFF

v_call: TRBV5-1
cdr3_aa: CASSTEGASTDTQYF

v_call: TRBV6-5
cdr3_aa: CASSYWGTGGYEQYF

v_call: TRBV27
cdr3_aa: CASSFAGPHTGELFF

v_call: TRBV7-9
cdr3_aa: CSSSLASGTGRAYEQYF

v_call: TRBV7-2
cdr3_aa: CASSLRQASSYNSPLHF

v_call: TRBV7-9
cdr3_aa: CASSLAGGYEQYF

v_call: TRBV5-4
cdr3_aa: CASSPLGGSEAFF

v_call: TRBV9
cdr3_aa: CASSRGGPKQETQYF

v_call: TRBV6-4
cdr3_aa: CASSGGAGDTQYF

v_call: TRBV6-5
cdr3_aa: CASSYRGGAEAFF

v_call: TRBV28
cdr3_aa: CASRPQGLTYEQYF

v_call: TRBV7-3
cdr3_aa: CATQDSNYGYTF

v_call: TRBV12-5
cdr3_aa: CASATGVGGNTIYF

v_call: TRBV9
cdr3_aa: CASSAYRAGDTDTQYF

v_call: TRBV7-9
cdr3_aa: CASSLSGTEAFF

v_call: TRBV7-9
cdr3_aa: CASNPFGSGGPYEQYF

v_call: TRBV5-1
cdr3_aa: CASSLAGFSYNEQFF

v_call: TRBV5-1
cdr3_aa: CASSAPGGAQYF

v_call: TRBV27
cdr3_aa: CASSIYQGNGNQPQHF

v_call: TRBV5-4
cdr3_aa: CASSRQGWGSEQYF

v_call: TRBV5-4
cdr3_aa: CASSLQDTEAFF

v_call: TRBV5-6
cdr3_aa: CASSVPGTGAYEQYF

v_call: TRBV7-8
cdr3_aa: CASSSGGGRSNQPQHF

v_call: TRBV2
cdr3_aa: CASSTSSYEQYF

v_call: TRBV6-5
cdr3_aa: CASSYSNWDRINGYTF

v_call: TRBV2
cdr3_aa: CASMGGASYEQYF